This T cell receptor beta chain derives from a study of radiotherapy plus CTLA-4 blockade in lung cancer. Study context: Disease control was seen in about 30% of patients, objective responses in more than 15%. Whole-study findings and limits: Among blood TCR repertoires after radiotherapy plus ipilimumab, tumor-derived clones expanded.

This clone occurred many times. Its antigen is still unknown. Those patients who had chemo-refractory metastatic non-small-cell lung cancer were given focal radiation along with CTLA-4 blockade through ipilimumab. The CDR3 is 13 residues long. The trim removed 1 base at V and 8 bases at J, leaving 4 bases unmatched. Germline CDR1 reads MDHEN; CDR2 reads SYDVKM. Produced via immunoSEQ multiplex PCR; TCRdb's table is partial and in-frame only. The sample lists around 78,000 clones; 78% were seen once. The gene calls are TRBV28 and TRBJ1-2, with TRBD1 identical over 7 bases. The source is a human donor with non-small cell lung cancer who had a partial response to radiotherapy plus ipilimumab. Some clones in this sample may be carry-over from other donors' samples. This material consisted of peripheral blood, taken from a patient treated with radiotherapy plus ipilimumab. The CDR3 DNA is TGTGCCAGCAGTTTATACAGGGGTCGGGGCTACACCTTC. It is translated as CASSLYRGRGYTF.